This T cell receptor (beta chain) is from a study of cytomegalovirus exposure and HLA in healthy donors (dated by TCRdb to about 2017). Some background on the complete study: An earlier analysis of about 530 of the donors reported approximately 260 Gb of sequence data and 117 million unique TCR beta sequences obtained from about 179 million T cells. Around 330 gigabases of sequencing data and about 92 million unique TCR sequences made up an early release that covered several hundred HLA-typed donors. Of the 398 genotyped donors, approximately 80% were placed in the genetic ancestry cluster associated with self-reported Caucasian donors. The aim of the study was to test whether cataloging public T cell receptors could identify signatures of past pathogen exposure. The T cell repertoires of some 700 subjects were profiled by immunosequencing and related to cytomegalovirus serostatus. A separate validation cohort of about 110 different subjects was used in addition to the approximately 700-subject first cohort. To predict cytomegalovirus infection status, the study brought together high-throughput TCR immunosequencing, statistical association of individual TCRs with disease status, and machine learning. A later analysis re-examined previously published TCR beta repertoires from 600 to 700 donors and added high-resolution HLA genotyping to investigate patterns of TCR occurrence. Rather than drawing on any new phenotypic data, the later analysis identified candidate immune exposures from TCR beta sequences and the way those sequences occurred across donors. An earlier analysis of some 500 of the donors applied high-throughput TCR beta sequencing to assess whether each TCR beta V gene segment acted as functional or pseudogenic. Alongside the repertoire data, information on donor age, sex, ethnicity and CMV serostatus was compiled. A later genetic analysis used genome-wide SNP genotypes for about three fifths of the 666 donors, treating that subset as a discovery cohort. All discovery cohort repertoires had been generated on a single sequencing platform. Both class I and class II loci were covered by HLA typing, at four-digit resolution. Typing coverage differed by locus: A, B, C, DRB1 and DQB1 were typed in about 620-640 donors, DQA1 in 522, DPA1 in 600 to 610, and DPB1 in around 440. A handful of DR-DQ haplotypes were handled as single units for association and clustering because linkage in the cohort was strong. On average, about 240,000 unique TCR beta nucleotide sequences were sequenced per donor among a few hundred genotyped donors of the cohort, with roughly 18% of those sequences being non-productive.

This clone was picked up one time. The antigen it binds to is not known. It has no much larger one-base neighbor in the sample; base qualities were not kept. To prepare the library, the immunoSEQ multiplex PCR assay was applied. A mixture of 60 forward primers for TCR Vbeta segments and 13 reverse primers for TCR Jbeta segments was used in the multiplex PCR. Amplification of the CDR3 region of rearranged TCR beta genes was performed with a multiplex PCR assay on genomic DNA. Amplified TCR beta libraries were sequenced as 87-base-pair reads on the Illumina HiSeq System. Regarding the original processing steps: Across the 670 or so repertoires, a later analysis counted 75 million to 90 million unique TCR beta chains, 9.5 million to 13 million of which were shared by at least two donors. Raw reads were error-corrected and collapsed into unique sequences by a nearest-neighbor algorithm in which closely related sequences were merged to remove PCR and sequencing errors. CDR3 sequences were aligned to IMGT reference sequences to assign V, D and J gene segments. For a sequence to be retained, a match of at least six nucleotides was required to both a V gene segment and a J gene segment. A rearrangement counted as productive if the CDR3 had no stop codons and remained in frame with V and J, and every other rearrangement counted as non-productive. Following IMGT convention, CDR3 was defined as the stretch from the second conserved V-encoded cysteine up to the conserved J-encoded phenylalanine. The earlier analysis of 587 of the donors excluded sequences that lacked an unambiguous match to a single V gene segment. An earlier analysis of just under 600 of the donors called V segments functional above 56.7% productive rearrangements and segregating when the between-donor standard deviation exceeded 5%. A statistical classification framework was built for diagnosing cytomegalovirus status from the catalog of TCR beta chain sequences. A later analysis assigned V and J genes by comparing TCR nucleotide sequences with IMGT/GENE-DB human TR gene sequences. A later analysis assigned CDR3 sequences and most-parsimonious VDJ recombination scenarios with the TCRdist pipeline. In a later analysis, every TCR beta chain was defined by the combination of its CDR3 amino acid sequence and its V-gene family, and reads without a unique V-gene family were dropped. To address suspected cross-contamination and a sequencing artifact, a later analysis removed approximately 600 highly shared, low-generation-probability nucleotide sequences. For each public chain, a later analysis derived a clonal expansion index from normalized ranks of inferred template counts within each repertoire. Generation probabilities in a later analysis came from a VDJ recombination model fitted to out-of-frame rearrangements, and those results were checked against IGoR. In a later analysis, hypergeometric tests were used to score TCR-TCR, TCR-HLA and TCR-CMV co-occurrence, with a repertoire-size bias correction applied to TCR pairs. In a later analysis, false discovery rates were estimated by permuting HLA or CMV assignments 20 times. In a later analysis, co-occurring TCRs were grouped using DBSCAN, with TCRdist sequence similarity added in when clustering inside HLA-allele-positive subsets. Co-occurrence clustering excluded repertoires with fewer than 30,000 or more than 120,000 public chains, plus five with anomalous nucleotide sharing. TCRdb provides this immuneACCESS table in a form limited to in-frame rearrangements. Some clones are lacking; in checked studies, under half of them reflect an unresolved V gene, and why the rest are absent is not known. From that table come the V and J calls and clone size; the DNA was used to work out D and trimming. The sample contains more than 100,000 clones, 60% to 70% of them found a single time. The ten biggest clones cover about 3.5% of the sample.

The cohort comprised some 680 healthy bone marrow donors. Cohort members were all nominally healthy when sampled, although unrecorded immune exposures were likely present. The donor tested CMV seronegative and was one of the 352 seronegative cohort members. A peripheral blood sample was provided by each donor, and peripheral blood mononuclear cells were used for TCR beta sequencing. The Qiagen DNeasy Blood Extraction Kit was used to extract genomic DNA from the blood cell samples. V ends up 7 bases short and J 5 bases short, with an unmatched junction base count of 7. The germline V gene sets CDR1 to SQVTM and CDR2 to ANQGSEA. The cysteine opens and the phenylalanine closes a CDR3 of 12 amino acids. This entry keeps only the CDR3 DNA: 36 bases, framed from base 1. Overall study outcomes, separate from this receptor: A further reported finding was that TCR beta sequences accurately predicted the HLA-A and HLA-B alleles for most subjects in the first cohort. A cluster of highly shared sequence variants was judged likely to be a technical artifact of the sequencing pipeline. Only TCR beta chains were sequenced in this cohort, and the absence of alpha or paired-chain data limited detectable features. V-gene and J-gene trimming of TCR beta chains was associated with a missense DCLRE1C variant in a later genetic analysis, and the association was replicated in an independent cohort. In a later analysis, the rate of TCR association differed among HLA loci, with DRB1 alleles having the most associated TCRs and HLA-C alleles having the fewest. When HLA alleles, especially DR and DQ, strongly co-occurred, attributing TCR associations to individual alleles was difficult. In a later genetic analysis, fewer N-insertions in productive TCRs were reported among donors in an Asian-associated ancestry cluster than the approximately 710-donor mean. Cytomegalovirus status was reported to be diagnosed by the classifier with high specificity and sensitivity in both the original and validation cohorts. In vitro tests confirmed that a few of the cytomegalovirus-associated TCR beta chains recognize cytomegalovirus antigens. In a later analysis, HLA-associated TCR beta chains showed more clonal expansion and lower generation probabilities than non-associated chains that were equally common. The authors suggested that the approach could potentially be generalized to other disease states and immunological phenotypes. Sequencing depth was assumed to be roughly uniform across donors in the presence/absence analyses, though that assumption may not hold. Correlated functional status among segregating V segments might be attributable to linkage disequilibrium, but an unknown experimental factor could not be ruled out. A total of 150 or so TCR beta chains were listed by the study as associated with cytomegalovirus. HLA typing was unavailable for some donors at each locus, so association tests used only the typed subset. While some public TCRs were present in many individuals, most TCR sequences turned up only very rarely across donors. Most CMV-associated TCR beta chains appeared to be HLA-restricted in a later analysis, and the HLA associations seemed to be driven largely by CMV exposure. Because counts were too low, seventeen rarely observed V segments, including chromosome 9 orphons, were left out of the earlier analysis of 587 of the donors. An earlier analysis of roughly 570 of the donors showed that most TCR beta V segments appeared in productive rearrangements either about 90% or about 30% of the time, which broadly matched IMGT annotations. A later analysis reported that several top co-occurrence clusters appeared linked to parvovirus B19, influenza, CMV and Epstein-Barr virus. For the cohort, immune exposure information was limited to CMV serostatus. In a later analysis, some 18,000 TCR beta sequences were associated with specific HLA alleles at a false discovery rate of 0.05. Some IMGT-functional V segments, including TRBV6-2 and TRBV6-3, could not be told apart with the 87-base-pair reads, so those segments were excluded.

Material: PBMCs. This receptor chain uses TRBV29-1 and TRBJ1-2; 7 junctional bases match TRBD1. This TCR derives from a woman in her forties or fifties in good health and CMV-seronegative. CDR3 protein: CSGGQTEYGYTF. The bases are TGCAGCGGGGGACAGACCGAGTATGGCTACACCTTC.